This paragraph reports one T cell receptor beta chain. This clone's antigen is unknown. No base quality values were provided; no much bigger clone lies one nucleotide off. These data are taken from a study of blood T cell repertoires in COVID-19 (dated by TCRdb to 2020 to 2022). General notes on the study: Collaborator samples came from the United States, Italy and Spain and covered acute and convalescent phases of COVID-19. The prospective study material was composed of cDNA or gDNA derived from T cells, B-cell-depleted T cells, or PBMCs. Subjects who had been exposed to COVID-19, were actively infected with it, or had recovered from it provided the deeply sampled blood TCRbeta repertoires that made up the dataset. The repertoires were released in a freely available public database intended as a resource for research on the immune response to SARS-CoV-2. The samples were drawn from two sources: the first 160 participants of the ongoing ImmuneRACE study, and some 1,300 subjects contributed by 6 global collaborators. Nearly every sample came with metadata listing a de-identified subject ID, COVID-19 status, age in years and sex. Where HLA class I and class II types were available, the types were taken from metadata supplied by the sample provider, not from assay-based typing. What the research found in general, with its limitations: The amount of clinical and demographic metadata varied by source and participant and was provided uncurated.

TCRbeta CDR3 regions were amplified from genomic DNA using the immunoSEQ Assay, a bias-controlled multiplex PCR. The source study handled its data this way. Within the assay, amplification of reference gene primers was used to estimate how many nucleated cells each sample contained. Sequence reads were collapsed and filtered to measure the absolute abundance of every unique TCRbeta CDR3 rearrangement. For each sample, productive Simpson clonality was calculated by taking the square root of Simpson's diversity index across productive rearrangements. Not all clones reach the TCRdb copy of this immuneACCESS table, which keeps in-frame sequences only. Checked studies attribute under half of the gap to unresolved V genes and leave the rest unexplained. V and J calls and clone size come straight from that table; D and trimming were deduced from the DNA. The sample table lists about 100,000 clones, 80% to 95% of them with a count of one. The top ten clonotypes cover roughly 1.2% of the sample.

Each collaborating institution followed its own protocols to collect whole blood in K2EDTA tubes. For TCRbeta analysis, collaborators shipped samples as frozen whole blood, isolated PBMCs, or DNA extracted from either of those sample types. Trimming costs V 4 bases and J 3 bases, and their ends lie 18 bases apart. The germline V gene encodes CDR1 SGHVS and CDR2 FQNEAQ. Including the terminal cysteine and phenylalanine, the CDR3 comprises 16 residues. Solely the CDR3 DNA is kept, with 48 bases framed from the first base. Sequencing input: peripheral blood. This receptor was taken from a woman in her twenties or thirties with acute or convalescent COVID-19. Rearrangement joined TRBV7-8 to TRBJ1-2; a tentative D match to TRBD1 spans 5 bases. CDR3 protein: CASSSPIRTGDYGYTF. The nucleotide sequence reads TGTGCCAGCAGCTCACCTATTAGGACGGGGGACTATGGCTACACCTTC. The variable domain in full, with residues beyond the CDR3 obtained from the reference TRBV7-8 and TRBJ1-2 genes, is GAGVSQSPRYKVAKRGQDVALRCDPISGHVSLFWYQQALGQGPEFLTYFQNEAQLDKSGLPSDRFFAERPEGSVSTLKIQRTQQEDSAVYLCASSSPIRTGDYGYTFGSGTRLTVV.